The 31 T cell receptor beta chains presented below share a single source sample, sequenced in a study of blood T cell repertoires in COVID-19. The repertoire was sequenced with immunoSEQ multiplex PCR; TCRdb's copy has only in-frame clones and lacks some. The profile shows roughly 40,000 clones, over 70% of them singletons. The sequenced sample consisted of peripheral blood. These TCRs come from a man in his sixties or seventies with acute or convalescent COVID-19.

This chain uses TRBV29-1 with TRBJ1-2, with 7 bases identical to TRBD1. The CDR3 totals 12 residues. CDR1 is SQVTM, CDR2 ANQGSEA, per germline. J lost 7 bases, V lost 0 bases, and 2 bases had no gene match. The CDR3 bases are TGCAGCGTTGAAGATCAGGGGGGTGGCTACACCTTC. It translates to CSVEDQGGGYTF.

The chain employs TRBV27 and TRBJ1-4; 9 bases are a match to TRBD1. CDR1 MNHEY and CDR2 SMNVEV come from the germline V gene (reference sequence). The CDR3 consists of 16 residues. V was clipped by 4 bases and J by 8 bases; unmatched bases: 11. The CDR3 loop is CASSSRPGTGYEKLFF. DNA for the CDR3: TGTGCCAGCAGTTCCCGCCCAGGGACAGGGTACGAAAAACTGTTTTTT.

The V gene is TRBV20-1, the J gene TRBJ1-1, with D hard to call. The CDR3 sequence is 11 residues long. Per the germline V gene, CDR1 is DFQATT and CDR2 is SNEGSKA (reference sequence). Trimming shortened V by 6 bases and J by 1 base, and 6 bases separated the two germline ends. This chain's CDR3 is CSARQNTEAFF. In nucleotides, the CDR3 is TGCAGTGCCAGACAGAACACTGAAGCTTTCTTT.

CDR3 DNA: TGTGCCAGTACTTCCTCTAGCGGTACCTACGAGCAGTACTTC. It codes for CASTSSSGTYEQYF. V and J are TRBV6-5 and TRBJ2-7; 7 nucleotides agree with TRBD2. The CDR3 sequence is 14 residues long. V shed 9 bases, J shed 2 bases, and the junction held 10 bases outside the gene matches. The germline gives CDR1 MNHEY, CDR2 SVGAGI.

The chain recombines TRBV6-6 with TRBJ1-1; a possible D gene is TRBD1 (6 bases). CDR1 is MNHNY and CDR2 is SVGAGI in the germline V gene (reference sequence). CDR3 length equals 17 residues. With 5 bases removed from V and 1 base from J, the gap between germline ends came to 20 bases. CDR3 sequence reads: CASSPQVSPTGNTEAFF. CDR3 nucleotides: TGTGCCAGCAGTCCTCAAGTGTCACCGACAGGGAACACTGAAGCTTTCTTT.

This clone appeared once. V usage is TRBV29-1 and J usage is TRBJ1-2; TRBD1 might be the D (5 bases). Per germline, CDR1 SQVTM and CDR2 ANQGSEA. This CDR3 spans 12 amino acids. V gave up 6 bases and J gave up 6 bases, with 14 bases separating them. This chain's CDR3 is CSVGEGENGYTF. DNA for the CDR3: TGCAGCGTGGGGGAGGGCGAAAATGGCTACACCTTC.

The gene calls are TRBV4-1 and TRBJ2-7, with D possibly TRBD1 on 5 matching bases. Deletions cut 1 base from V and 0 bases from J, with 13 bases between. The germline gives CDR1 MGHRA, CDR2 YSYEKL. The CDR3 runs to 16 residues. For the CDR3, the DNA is TGCGCCAGCAGCCAAGGTGCGGCAGGGATCTCCTACGAGCAGTACTTC. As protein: CASSQGAAGISYEQYF.

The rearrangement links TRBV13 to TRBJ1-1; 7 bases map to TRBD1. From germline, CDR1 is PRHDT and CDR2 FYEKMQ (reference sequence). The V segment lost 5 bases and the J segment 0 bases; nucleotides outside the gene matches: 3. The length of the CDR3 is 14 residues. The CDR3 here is CASSRTGLNTEAFF. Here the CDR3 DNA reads TGTGCCAGCAGCCGGACAGGTTTGAACACTGAAGCTTTCTTT.

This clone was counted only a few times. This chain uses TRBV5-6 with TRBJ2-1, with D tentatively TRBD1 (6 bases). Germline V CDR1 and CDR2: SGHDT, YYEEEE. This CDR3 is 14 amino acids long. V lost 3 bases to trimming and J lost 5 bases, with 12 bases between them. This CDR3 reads CASSSLQGNNEQFF. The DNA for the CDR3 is TGTGCCAGCAGCTCACTACAGGGAAACAATGAGCAGTTCTTC.

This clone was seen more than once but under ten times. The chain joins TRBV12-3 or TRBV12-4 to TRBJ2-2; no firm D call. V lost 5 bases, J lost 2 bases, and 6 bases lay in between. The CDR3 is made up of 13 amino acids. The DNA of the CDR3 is TGTGCCAGCAGTCTATTAAACACCGGGGAGCTGTTTTTT. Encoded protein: CASSLLNTGELFF.

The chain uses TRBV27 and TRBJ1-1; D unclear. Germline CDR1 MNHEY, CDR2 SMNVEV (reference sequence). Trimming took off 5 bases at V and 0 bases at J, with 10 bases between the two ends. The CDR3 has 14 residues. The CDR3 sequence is CASSPGLLNTEAFF. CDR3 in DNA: TGTGCCAGCAGTCCCGGACTGTTGAACACTGAAGCTTTCTTT.

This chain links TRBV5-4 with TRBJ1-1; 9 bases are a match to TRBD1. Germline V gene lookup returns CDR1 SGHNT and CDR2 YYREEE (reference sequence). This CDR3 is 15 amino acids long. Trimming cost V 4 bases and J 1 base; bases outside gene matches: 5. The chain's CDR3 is CASSDRGGSNTEAFF. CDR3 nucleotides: TGTGCCAGCAGCGACAGGGGGGGTTCGAACACTGAAGCTTTCTTT.

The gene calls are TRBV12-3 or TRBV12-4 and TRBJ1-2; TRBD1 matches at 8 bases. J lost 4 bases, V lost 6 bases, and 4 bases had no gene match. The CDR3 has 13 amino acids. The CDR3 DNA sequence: TGTGCCAGCAGGGGGACAGGTCTCTATGGCTACACCTTC. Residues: CASRGTGLYGYTF.

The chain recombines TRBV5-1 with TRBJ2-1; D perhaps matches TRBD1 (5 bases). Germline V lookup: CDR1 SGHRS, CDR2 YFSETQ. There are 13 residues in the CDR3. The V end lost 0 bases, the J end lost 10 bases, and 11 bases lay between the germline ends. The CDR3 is CASSLGQLTEQFF. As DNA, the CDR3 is TGCGCCAGCAGCTTGGGACAGCTAACCGAGCAGTTCTTC.

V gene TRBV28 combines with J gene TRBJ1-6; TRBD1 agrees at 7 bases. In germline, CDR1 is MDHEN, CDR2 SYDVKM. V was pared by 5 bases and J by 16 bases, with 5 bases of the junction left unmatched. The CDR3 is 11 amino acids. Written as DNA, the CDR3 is TGTGCCAGCAGTGGCCGGGACAGTCTCCACTTT. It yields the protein CASSGRDSLHF. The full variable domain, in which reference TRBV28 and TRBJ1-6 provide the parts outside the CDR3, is DVKVTQSSRYLVKRTGEKVFLECVQDMDHENMFWYRQDPGLGLRLIYFSYDVKMKEKGDIPEGYSVSREKKERFSLILESASTNQTSMYLCASSGRDSLHFGNGTRLTVT.

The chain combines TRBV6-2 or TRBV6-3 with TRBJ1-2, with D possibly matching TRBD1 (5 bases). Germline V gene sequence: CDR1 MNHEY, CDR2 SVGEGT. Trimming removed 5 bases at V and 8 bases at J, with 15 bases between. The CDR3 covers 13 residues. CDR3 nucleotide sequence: TGTGCCAGCAGTCCCGGACAAATCGGCGGCTACACCTTC. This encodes CASSPGQIGGYTF.

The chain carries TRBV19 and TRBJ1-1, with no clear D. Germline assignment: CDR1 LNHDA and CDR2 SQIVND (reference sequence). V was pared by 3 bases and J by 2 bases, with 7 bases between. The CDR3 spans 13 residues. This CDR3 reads CASSIVFNTEAFF. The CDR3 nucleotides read TGTGCCAGTAGTATCGTCTTTAACACTGAAGCTTTCTTT.

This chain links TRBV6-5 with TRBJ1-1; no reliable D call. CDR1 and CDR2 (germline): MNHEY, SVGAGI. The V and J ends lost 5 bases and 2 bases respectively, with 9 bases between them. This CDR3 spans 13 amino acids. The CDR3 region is CASSQYYNTEAFF. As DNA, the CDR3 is TGTGCCAGCAGTCAGTATTATAACACTGAAGCTTTCTTT.

CDR3 protein: CATEAGTGGYGYTF. The CDR3, as DNA: TGTGCCACGGAAGCCGGGACAGGGGGCTATGGCTACACCTTC. The rearrangement joins TRBV15 to TRBJ1-2, with TRBD1 matching over 11 bases. V trimming: 9 bases; J trimming: 4 bases; junction bases outside the gene matches: 7. Germline CDR1 is LNHNV and CDR2 is YYDKDF (reference sequence). The CDR3 consists of 14 residues.

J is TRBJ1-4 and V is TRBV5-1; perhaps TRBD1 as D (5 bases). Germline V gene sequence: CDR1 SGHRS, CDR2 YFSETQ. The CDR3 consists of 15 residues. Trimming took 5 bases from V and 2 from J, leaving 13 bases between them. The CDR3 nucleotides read TGCGCCAGCAGAAATAGGGGTGGGACTAATGAAAAACTGTTTTTT. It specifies CASRNRGGTNEKLFF.

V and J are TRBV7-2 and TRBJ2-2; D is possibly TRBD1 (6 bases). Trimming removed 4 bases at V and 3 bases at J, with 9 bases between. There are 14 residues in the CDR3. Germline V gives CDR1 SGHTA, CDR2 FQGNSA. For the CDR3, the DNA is TGTGCCAGCAGCTCAGGACAGCACACCGGGGAGCTGTTTTTT. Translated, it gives CASSSGQHTGELFF.

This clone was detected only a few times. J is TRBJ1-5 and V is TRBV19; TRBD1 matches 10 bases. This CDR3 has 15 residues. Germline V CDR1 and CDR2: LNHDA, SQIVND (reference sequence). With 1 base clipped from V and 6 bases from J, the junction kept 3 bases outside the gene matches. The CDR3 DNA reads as TGTGCCAGTAGTATAGGGACAGGGGGATTTCAGCCCCAGCATTTT. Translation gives CASSIGTGGFQPQHF.

CDR3 in amino acids: CASSFTTNEKLFF. Here the CDR3 DNA reads TGTGCCAGCAGTTTCACAACTAATGAAAAACTGTTTTTT. The V gene is TRBV2, the J gene TRBJ1-4; D call uncertain. Trimming shortened V by 5 bases and J by 0 bases, and 4 bases separated the two germline ends. This CDR3 has 13 residues. Germline V gene data show CDR1 as SNHLY and CDR2 as FYNNEI.

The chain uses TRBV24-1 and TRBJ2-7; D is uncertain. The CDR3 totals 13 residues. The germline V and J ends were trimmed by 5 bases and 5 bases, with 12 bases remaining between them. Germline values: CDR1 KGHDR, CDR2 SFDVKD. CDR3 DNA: TGTGCCACCAGTGCGCGATCCGATGACGAGCAGTACTTC. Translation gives CATSARSDDEQYF.

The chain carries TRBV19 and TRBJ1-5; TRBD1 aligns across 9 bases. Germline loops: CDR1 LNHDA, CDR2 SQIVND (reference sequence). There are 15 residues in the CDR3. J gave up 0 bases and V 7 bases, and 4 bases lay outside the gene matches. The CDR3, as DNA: TGTGCCAGTATCGGACAGGGGCATAGCAATCAGCCCCAGCATTTT. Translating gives CASIGQGHSNQPQHF.

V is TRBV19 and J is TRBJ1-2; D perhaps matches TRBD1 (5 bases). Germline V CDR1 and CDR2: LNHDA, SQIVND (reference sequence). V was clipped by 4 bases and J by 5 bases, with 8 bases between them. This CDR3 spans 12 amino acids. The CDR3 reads CASSTTVYGYTF. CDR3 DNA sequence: TGTGCCAGTAGTACGACAGTTTATGGCTACACCTTC.

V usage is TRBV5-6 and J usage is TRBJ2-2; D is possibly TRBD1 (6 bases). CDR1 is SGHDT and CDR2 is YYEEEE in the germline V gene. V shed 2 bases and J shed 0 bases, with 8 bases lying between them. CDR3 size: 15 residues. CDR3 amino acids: CASSFQGPNTGELFF. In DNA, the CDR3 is TGTGCCAGCAGCTTCCAGGGGCCGAACACCGGGGAGCTGTTTTTT.

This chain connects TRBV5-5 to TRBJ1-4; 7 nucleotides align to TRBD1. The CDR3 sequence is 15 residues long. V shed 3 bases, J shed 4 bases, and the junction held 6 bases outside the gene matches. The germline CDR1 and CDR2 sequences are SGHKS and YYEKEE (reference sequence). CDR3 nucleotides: TGTGCCAGCAGCTCCGCCGGGACAGTTAATGAAAAACTGTTTTTT. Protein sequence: CASSSAGTVNEKLFF.

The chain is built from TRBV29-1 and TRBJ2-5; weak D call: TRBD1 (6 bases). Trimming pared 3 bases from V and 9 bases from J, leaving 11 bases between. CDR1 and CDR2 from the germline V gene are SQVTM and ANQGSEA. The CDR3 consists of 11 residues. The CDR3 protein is CSVDRGRSQYF. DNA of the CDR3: TGCAGCGTTGACAGGGGCCGCTCCCAGTACTTC.

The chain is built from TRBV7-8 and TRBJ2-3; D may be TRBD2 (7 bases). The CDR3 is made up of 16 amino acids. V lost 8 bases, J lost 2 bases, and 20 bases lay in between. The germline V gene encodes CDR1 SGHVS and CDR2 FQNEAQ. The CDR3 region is CASHNRAGAPTDTQYF. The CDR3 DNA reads TGTGCCAGCCACAATAGGGCGGGGGCCCCCACAGATACGCAGTATTTT.

For the CDR3, the DNA is TGTGCCAGCAGCTTAGGGGGGACAGGGGCCTCACCCCTCCACTTT. It is translated as CASSLGGTGASPLHF. The genes are TRBV7-9 and TRBJ1-6; 10 bases agree with TRBD1. Germline V gene sequence: CDR1 SEHNR, CDR2 FQNEAQ (reference sequence). The CDR3 consists of 15 residues. Trimming at V came to 1 base and at J to 10 bases, leaving 4 bases not matched to a gene.